Listed below are T cell receptor beta chains from one sample, sequenced in a study of cytomegalovirus exposure and HLA in healthy donors. The assay was immunoSEQ multiplex PCR, and TCRdb's table has in-frame clones only and misses some. The sample yields roughly 80,000 clones, around 60% seen once. The sample was PBMCs. All receptors come from a male donor in good health and CMV-seropositive. CDR3s include the opening cysteine and the closing phenylalanine or tryptophan. D genes are given only for firm matches. For some rows the clone size is stated as once, few or many, or as a class when expanded; others skip it.

V gene: TRBV18; D gene: .; clone size: .; J gene: TRBJ1-2; CDR3 DNA: TGTGCCAGCTCACCACTCAAGAGTCAGCGATTAGCTAACTATGGCTACACCTTC; CDR3 protein: CASSPLKSQRLANYGYTF
V gene: TRBV5-1; D gene: TRBD1; clone size: few; J gene: TRBJ1-3; CDR3 DNA: TGCGCCAGCAGCTGGGACAGCTTCCCTGGAAACACCATATATTTT; CDR3 protein: CASSWDSFPGNTIYF
V gene: TRBV7-2; D gene: TRBD1; clone size: few; J gene: TRBJ2-7; CDR3 DNA: TGTGCCAGCAGCTCGACAGGGAACGAGCAGTACTTC; CDR3 protein: CASSSTGNEQYF
V gene: TRBV30; D gene: TRBD1; clone size: .; J gene: TRBJ2-7; CDR3 DNA: TGTGCCTGGTCCCGGGACAGGCCTTACGAGCAGTACTTC; CDR3 protein: CAWSRDRPYEQYF
V gene: TRBV6-1; D gene: .; clone size: few; J gene: TRBJ1-6; CDR3 DNA: TGTGCCAGCAGGAGGGAAATCGATTCACCCCTCCACTTT; CDR3 protein: CASRREIDSPLHF
V gene: TRBV28; D gene: TRBD1; clone size: .; J gene: TRBJ2-1; CDR3 DNA: TGTGCCAGCGGCACGGACAGGGGAAGTGTCCACCCAGCTTTCAGCTCCTACAATGAGCAGTTCTTC; CDR3 protein: CASGTDRGSVHPAFSSYNEQFF
V gene: TRBV7-9; D gene: TRBD2; clone size: .; J gene: TRBJ2-1; CDR3 DNA: TGTGCCAGCAGCTTCCCCATACGGGTCCAAGCGGGGTATGAGCAGTTCTTC; CDR3 protein: CASSFPIRVQAGYEQFF
V gene: TRBV5-4; D gene: TRBD1; clone size: .; J gene: TRBJ2-5; CDR3 DNA: TGTGCCAGCAGCTCTCGGACAGGGGAGGCGGAGACCCAGTACTTC; CDR3 protein: CASSSRTGEAETQYF
V gene: TRBV5-1; D gene: TRBD1; clone size: .; J gene: TRBJ2-2; CDR3 DNA: TGCGCCAGCAGCACTGACAGGGGAACTACCGGGGAGCTGTTTTTT; CDR3 protein: CASSTDRGTTGELFF
V gene: TRBV5-1; D gene: .; clone size: few; J gene: TRBJ1-1; CDR3 DNA: TGCGCCAGCAGCAACCTACAGGGTAACGCTGAAGCTTTCTTT; CDR3 protein: CASSNLQGNAEAFF